This TCR beta chain came from a study of shared clonotypes between healthy human individuals. About the study: CD4 naive cells filled three plates per donor, CD4 memory three, CD8 naive two and CD8 memory one.

Study outcomes and limitations: Though the depth was large, rarefaction showed that sorted-subset sequencing was incomplete.

For this clone: No antigen is known for it.

Germline V gene data show CDR1 as SGDLS and CDR2 as YYNGEE. This CDR3 has 13 residues. The V and J ends lost 3 bases and 5 bases respectively, with 11 bases between them. The assay ran at deep level. Produced via immunoSEQ multiplex PCR; TCRdb's table is partial and in-frame only. The sample consists of nearly 2 million clones, about 95% of them appearing once. Positive CCR7 selection of CD45RO-negative cells yielded the naive CD8 cells, and terminally differentiated effector memory CD45RA+ cells were excluded. Sequencing was done on a sample of naive CD8+ T cells sorted from blood. The receptor was derived from a man aged 18 to 30 in good health. This chain connects TRBV9 to TRBJ1-1; D is unclear. The CDR3 nucleotides are TGTGCCAGCAGCGAGCCCTTAGGTACTGAAGCTTTCTTT. Protein product: CASSEPLGTEAFF.